Presented here are 7 T cell receptor beta chains from one specimen sequenced in a study of blood T cells in healthy people across ages. Through a sample-barcoded 5' primer and a J-beta primer mix, a second PCR was run for roughly 7 to 11 cycles. In TCRdb, the 5' RACE reads were re-called with MiXCR into one record per CDR3 protein. The data contain about 1.6 million distinct CDR3 sequences, around 36% of them singletons. Sequences were obtained from blood. The receptor set was obtained from a woman aged 25 to 39 in good health.

The J gene is TRBJ1-1, the V gene TRBV2; a weak D match, TRBD1 (6 bases). Per germline, CDR1 SNHLY and CDR2 FYNNEI. There are 13 residues in the CDR3. The germline V and J ends were trimmed by 3 bases and 11 bases, with 16 bases remaining between them. The CDR3 here is CASSDSWGLEAFF. CDR3 nucleotide sequence: TGTGCCAGCAGTGATTCTTGGGGGCTGGAGGCTTTCTTT.

The chain recombines TRBV24-1 with TRBJ2-3; D is unclear. CDR1 and CDR2 from the germline V gene are KGHDR and SFDVKD. Trimming shortened V by 4 bases and J by 4 bases, and 14 bases separated the two germline ends. The CDR3 has 15 amino acids. CDR3 residues: CATSEPTGRSDTQYF. The CDR3 DNA sequence: TGTGCCACCAGTGAGCCAACTGGGCGATCAGATACGCAGTATTTT.

This chain links TRBV6-1 with TRBJ1-5, with D possibly TRBD1 on 5 matching bases. The germline V and J ends were trimmed by 4 bases and 0 bases, with 13 bases remaining between them. CDR3 length: 16 amino acids. Germline V lookup: CDR1 MNHNS, CDR2 SASEGT. CDR3: CASSGGADLSNQPQHF. CDR3 DNA: TGTGCCAGCAGTGGAGGGGCCGACCTTAGCAATCAGCCCCAGCATTTT.

This chain links TRBV7-3 with TRBJ2-1, with 8 bases matching TRBD2. Unmatched junction bases numbered 7, after V lost 6 bases and J lost 0 bases. This CDR3 has 16 residues. CDR1 and CDR2 from the germline V gene are SGHTA and FQGTGA. The CDR3, as DNA: TGTGCCAGCAGGCCGAGCGGGGGCCGCTCCTACAATGAGCAGTTCTTC. Amino acid sequence: CASRPSGGRSYNEQFF.

This clonotype has a count of ten or more. This chain connects TRBV6-5 to TRBJ2-1; TRBD2 matches 10 bases. The germline CDR1 and CDR2 sequences are MNHEY and SVGAGI. The length of the CDR3 is 15 residues. V gave up 0 bases and J gave up 8 bases; unmatched junction bases: 4. The CDR3, as DNA: TGTGCCAGCAGTTACTCACCTAGCGGGAGTTATGAGCAGTTCTTC. Amino acids: CASSYSPSGSYEQFF.

The V gene is TRBV20-1, the J gene TRBJ2-1; a weak D match, TRBD2 (5 bases). Trimming stripped 3 bases from V and 14 bases from J, with 11 bases between. Germline V lookup: CDR1 DFQATT, CDR2 SNEGSKA (reference sequence). The CDR3 totals 10 residues. In DNA form, the CDR3 reads TGCAGTGCTAGCGGGATAGCAGAGTTCTTC. Its protein is CSASGIAEFF.

The chain recombines TRBV12-3 or TRBV12-4 with TRBJ2-1, with 7 nucleotides matching TRBD2. V shed 1 base, J shed 7 bases, and the junction held 1 base outside the gene matches. There are 13 residues in the CDR3. The CDR3 is CASSLEAGNEQFF. The CDR3 DNA sequence: TGTGCCAGCAGTTTAGAAGCGGGGAATGAGCAGTTCTTC.